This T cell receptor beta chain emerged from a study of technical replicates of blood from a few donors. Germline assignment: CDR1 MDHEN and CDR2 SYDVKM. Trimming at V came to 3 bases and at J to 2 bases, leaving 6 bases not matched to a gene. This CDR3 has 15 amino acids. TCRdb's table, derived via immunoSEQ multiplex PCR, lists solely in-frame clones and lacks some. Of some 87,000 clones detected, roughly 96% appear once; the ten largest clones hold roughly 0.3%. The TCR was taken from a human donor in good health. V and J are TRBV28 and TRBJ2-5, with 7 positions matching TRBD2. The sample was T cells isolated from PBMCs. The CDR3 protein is CASSLEGGPQETQYF. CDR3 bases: TGTGCCAGCAGTTTGGAGGGAGGGCCTCAAGAGACCCAGTACTTC.